This TCR beta chain emerged from a study of blood T cells in healthy people across ages. Findings of the study overall: PBMCs left unsorted prevented a conclusive naive versus antigen-experienced comparison.

Alongside a J-beta primer mix, a sample-barcoded 5' primer served in a second PCR lasting about 6 to 11 cycles. With 12 random nucleotides, a template-switch adaptor tagged each individual cDNA molecule. MiXCR was run by TCRdb on the 5' RACE reads, yielding one entry per CDR3 protein. This table holds around 1.5 million distinct CDR3 sequences, about 43% found once. About this clonotype: Its specificity is unknown.

Per germline, CDR1 SNHLY and CDR2 FYNNEI. V lost 8 bases, J lost 4 bases, and 15 bases lay in between. The CDR3 is 14 amino acids. The TCR was taken from a woman under 30 in good health. The chain recombines TRBV2 with TRBJ2-1, with a weak D call TRBD2 (5 bases). The sequencing input was blood. The CDR3 DNA is TGTGCCAGCGGCGACTACACAAAATACAATGAGCAGTTCTTC. Protein sequence: CASGDYTKYNEQFF.